A single sample gave rise to the 2 T cell receptor beta chains below, sequenced in a study of regulatory T cells in long-lasting Graves disease. Arm-PCR with iRepertoire HTBI primers amplified the CDR3 regions for these TCR beta libraries. TCRdb independently ran MiXCR on the multiplex PCR reads; one entry per CDR3 protein. The data contain more than 400,000 distinct CDR3 sequences, approximately 16% of them singletons. Time point indicated: newly diagnosed GD, antithyroid drugs for less than 3 months. PBMCs provided the RNA from which the TCR library was made. The same data also contributed to another study, on T cells in Graves' hyperthyroidism and ophthalmopathy.

The sample here was peripheral blood mononuclear cells (PBMCs), taken at new diagnosis, from a patient treated with antithyroid drugs. These receptors were collected from a woman aged 30 to 39 with Graves disease.

Details on this clonotype: A much larger clone sits a single nucleotide away, making a read error possible. This sequence joins TRBV30 and TRBJ2-1, with 8 bases matching TRBD2. CDR1 and CDR2 (germline): GTSNPN, SVGIG (reference sequence). CDR3 size: 16 residues. V gave up 4 bases and J gave up 0 bases; unmatched junction bases: 8. The CDR3 DNA sequence: TGTGCCTGGACTGGCGGGAGGACTAGCTCCTACAATGAGCAGTTCTTC. Protein: CAWTGGRTSSYNEQFF.

This clonotype occurred many times. CDR3 nucleotide sequence: TGTGCCAGCAGTTTGGGACTCTATCGGGACTCGTTTGGAAATGAGCAGTTCTTC. Translating gives CASSLGLYRDSFGNEQFF. V is TRBV28 and J is TRBJ2-1; weak D call: TRBD2 (6 bases). Between the trimmed V and J ends, which lost 3 bases and 7 bases, there was a span of 25 bases. The germline CDR1 and CDR2 sequences are MDHEN and SYDVKM. The CDR3 totals 18 residues.